A single sample is the source of the 21 T cell receptor beta chains below, sequenced in a study of T cells of healthy individuals. TCRdb processed the 5' RACE reads anew with MiXCR; each CDR3 protein has one entry. The repertoire holds about 60,000 distinct CDR3 sequences, around 15% seen once, with around 4.7% in the top ten. All receptors come from a human donor in good health.

The chain employs TRBV7-6 and TRBJ2-3, with 9 positions matching TRBD1. The V gene end was trimmed by 1 base and the J gene end by 1 base; junction bases not matched to a gene: 6. The CDR3 consists of 17 residues. Looked up from germline, CDR1 is SGHVS and CDR2 is FNYEAQ. CDR3 in amino acids: CASSLGGQGSGTDTQYF. The CDR3 DNA reads TGTGCCAGCAGCTTAGGGGGACAGGGTTCGGGCACAGATACGCAGTATTTT.

This clonotype was seen repeatedly, ten times or more. The chain joins TRBV2 to TRBJ2-1, with TRBD1 identical over 7 bases. V lost 3 bases and J lost 9; bases outside the gene matches: 2. Germline lookup yields CDR1 SNHLY and CDR2 FYNNEI. The CDR3 is 12 amino acids. The CDR3 DNA follows: TGTGCCAGCAGTGACGACAGGGCTGAGCAGTTCTTC. This codes for CASSDDRAEQFF.

This chain links TRBV7-9 with TRBJ2-7, with D tentatively TRBD1 (6 bases). The V gene lost 1 base and the J gene lost 7 bases, with 20 bases spanning the gap. CDR3 length: 16 residues. Germline V lookup: CDR1 SEHNR, CDR2 FQNEAQ (reference sequence). Here the CDR3 DNA reads TGTGCCAGCAGCTTAGTCTTGGGGGCCGCGCCTGGGGAGCAGTACTTC. It specifies CASSLVLGAAPGEQYF.

This clonotype was observed many times. V is TRBV19 and J is TRBJ2-5; TRBD1 agrees at 8 bases. Germline V gene sequence: CDR1 LNHDA, CDR2 SQIVND (reference sequence). The length of the CDR3 is 14 residues. The J segment lost 4 bases and the V segment lost 3 bases, leaving 4 bases of the junction unmatched. CDR3 sequence: CASSIDRGAETQYF. CDR3 in DNA: TGTGCCAGTAGTATCGACAGGGGAGCAGAGACCCAGTACTTC.

On this clonotype: The junction differs from germline at one of its ends, possibly a read error. The CDR3 spells CSTRDGGRLYNEQFF. The CDR3 DNA reads TGCAGTACTAGAGATGGGGGTAGGCTCTACAATGAGCAGTTCTTC. The chain links TRBV20-1 to TRBJ2-1; D might be TRBD1 or TRBD2, each matching 5 bases. The CDR3 is 15 residues long. The V gene's germline CDR1 is DFQATT and CDR2 SNEGSKA (reference sequence).

Only a few counts were recorded for this clonotype. The chain is built from TRBV20-1 and TRBJ2-1; the D is unclear. V lost 5 bases and J 0 bases, leaving 14 bases between the germline ends. The CDR3 has 15 residues. Per the germline V gene, CDR1 is DFQATT and CDR2 is SNEGSKA (reference sequence). The CDR3 DNA reads as TGCAGTGCTCGGCCCTTATACTTCTCCTACAATGAGCAGTTCTTC. Protein sequence: CSARPLYFSYNEQFF.

This clonotype has more than one count but fewer than ten. The CDR3 here is CASSYSLAGGPDTQYF. Here the CDR3 DNA reads TGTGCCAGCAGTTACTCTCTAGCGGGAGGCCCAGATACGCAGTATTTT. This chain links TRBV6-2 or TRBV6-3 with TRBJ2-3; 11 bases align to TRBD2. The CDR3 consists of 16 residues. The trim removed 0 bases at V and 4 bases at J, leaving 3 bases unmatched. Germline V lookup: CDR1 MNHEY, CDR2 SVGEGT.

This clonotype came up a few times. V is TRBV6-6 and J is TRBJ1-6; 10 bases line up with TRBD1. Germline CDR1 reads MNHNY; CDR2 reads SVGAGI (reference sequence). Trimming at V came to 3 bases and at J to 9 bases, leaving 8 bases not matched to a gene. CDR3 length: 16 amino acids. The CDR3 region has the DNA TGTGCCAGCAGTTATTCGGACAGGGGGAGTGGTTCACCCCTCCACTTT. Protein: CASSYSDRGSGSPLHF.

This chain connects TRBV6-1 to TRBJ2-7, with 9 bases fitting TRBD1. V lost 6 bases to trimming and J lost 2 bases; unmatched junction nucleotides: 5. Germline-derived CDR1 and CDR2 are MNHNS and SASEGT. The CDR3 loop spans 14 amino acids. CDR3 region: CASSGTGWTYEQYF. The CDR3 DNA follows: TGTGCCAGCAGCGGGACAGGGTGGACCTACGAGCAGTACTTC.

In its sample, this clonotype was seen many times. This chain links TRBV28 with TRBJ2-2; 8 nucleotides match TRBD2. Unmatched junction bases numbered 7, after V lost 5 bases and J lost 2 bases. The germline gives CDR1 MDHEN, CDR2 SYDVKM. The CDR3 spans 16 residues. The CDR3 protein is CASSRRGGRNTGELFF. CDR3 nucleotide sequence: TGTGCCAGCAGTCGCCGGGGGGGCCGAAACACCGGGGAGCTGTTTTTT. Supplemented by reference TRBV28 and TRBJ2-2, the full variable domain reads DVKVTQSSRYLVKRTGEKVFLECVQDMDHENMFWYRQDPGLGLRLIYFSYDVKMKEKGDIPEGYSVSREKKERFSLILESASTNQTSMYLCASSRRGGRNTGELFFGEGSRLTVL.

In its sample, this clonotype was seen many times. The gene calls are TRBV9 and TRBJ1-2; 7 positions match TRBD1. V lost 0 bases, J lost 6 bases, and 5 bases stayed unmatched. Germline V CDR1 and CDR2: SGDLS, YYNGEE. The CDR3 loop spans 14 amino acids. CDR3 DNA sequence: TGTGCCAGCAGCGTAGAGGCAGGGGGGAATGGCTACACCTTC. Protein: CASSVEAGGNGYTF.

V and J are TRBV12-3 or TRBV12-4 and TRBJ2-1, with 11 bases matching TRBD2. Losses at the gene ends were 5 bases for V and 15 bases for J; bases not matched to a gene: 6. This CDR3 comprises 12 residues. The CDR3 region is CASSNSGGEGFF. The CDR3 region has the DNA TGTGCCAGCAGTAATAGCGGGGGGGAAGGGTTCTTC.

The CDR3 DNA follows: TGCAGTGCTAGAGACCCCCGAACGGGCACAGATACGCAGTATTTT. It is translated as CSARDPRTGTDTQYF. The rearrangement joins TRBV20-1 to TRBJ2-3; no reliable D call. The CDR3 sequence is 15 residues long. Germline V CDR1 and CDR2: DFQATT, SNEGSKA (reference sequence). Trimming cost V 0 bases and J 1 base, with 11 bases left between them.

This clonotype has ten or more counts. The chain has TRBV4-1 and TRBJ2-7, with a weak D call TRBD2 (6 bases). V lost 0 bases to trimming and J lost 2 bases, with 20 bases between them. Germline CDR1 is MGHRA and CDR2 is YSYEKL. The CDR3 runs 18 residues. Here the CDR3 reads CASSQDQRRGLLTYEQYF. CDR3 DNA sequence: TGCGCCAGCAGCCAAGATCAGAGGCGGGGCTTACTAACCTACGAGCAGTACTTC.

The sample holds a few counts of this clonotype. The chain's CDR3 is CATSDLLAGEETQYF. The CDR3 DNA reads TGTGCCACCAGTGATTTACTAGCGGGGGAAGAGACCCAGTACTTC. The chain uses TRBV24-1 and TRBJ2-5; TRBD2 aligns across 11 bases. Per germline, CDR1 KGHDR and CDR2 SFDVKD. Trimming at V came to 1 base and at J to 3 bases, leaving 0 bases not matched to a gene. The CDR3 runs 15 residues.

This clonotype was counted many times. The gene calls are TRBV23-1 and TRBJ1-2; 9 bases are shared with TRBD1. TRBV23-1 is designated an ORF whose function remains uncertain. Trimming removed 1 base from V and 4 bases from J; junction bases left unmatched: 16. CDR3 length equals 19 residues. The CDR3 loop is CASSQWGINGTGHFYGYTF. CDR3 sequence (DNA): TGCGCCAGCAGTCAATGGGGTATCAACGGGACAGGGCACTTCTATGGCTACACCTTC.

In its sample, this clonotype was seen a few times. This chain uses TRBV7-9 with TRBJ1-2; D uncertain. CDR1 and CDR2 from the germline V gene are SEHNR and FQNEAQ (reference sequence). V lost 5 bases to trimming and J lost 7 bases, with 5 bases between them. The CDR3 consists of 10 residues. Here the CDR3 reads CASSEFGYTF. In nucleotides, the CDR3 is TGTGCCAGCAGCGAGTTTGGCTACACCTTC.

This clonotype was seen at least ten times. The DNA for the CDR3 is TGTGCCAGCAGCCCCGGGGCAGGGGGAGGTACAGATACGCAGTATTTT. Residues: CASSPGAGGGTDTQYF. The V gene is TRBV11-2, the J gene TRBJ2-3; maybe TRBD1 (7 bases). CDR1 and CDR2 from the germline V gene are SGHAT and FQNNGV. V was clipped by 5 bases and J by 3 bases, with 18 bases between them. This CDR3 has 16 amino acids. The full variable domain, its missing parts supplied by reference TRBV11-2 and TRBJ2-3, is EAGVAQSPRYKIIEKRQSVAFWCNPISGHATLYWYQQILGQGPKLLIQFQNNGVVDDSQLPKDRFSAERLKGVDSTLKIQPAKLEDSAVYLCASSPGAGGGTDTQYFGPGTRLTVL.

CDR3 nucleotide sequence: TGTGCCAGCAGCAAAGTCCCAGCGGGAGGAAATGGTGAGCAGTTCTTC. The encoded protein is CASSKVPAGGNGEQFF. This chain uses TRBV21-1 with TRBJ2-1; the DNA was not compared with TRBD2, the D call given in the table. TRBV21-1 counts as a pseudogene. This CDR3 spans 16 amino acids.

This clonotype was observed at least ten times. The rearrangement uses TRBV2 and TRBJ2-7; 11 nucleotides match TRBD2. CDR3 length equals 13 residues. Germline CDR1 and CDR2: SNHLY and FYNNEI. The J segment lost 12 bases and the V segment lost 4 bases, leaving 8 bases of the junction unmatched. The CDR3 sequence: CASSGLAGFRGYF. CDR3 sequence (DNA): TGTGCCAGCAGTGGACTAGCGGGGTTTCGGGGGTACTTC. Filled out from reference TRBV2 and TRBJ2-7, the complete variable domain reads EPEVTQTPSHQVTQMGQEVILRCVPISNHLYFYWYRQILGQKVEFLVSFYNNEISEKSEIFDDQFSVERPDGSNFTLKIRSTKLEDSAMYFCASSGLAGFRGYFGPGTRLTVT.

In its sample, this clonotype was seen many times. The chain is built from TRBV4-1 and TRBJ1-5; D remains ambiguous. Germline loops: CDR1 MGHRA, CDR2 YSYEKL. Trimming cost V 3 bases and J 0 bases, with 9 bases left between them. This CDR3 has 15 amino acids. DNA of the CDR3: TGCGCCAGCAGCCAGGGCCATTTTAGCAATCAGCCCCAGCATTTT. Translating it yields CASSQGHFSNQPQHF.